One T cell receptor (beta chain) is described in this entry. As it was prepared, the TCRbeta library received unique molecular identifiers. MiXCR was run by TCRdb on the PCR reads, yielding one entry per CDR3 protein. The sample carries around 370,000 distinct CDR3 sequences, about 9.4% recorded once. The data belong to a study of T-cell reconstitution after alpha-beta-depleted transplantation in children. The ends were cut back, 3 bases at V and 3 bases at J, with 8 bases in the middle. The CDR3 extends over 13 amino acids. V and J are TRBV12-3 or TRBV12-4 and TRBJ1-2, with D possibly being TRBD1 (6 bases). This material consisted of PBMCs from the stem cell graft donor, taken from the stem cell graft. The sequence derives from a human donor who donated a stem cell graft to a child with acute lymphoblastic leukemia. CDR3 in DNA: TGTGCCAGCAGTTTGCCAGGGGACTATGGCTACACCTTC. Protein: CASSLPGDYGYTF.